This passage covers 4 T cell receptor beta chains from one sample sequenced in a study of beta chain features in type 1 diabetes. Their target antigens are unknown. General study findings and limits: Researchers report that Type 1 diabetes patients had moderately but significantly shorter TCRB CDR3s across all four CD4+ subsets.

The isolated RNA, all of it, was reverse transcribed, so expressed TCRB transcripts were what got sequenced. Method: immunoSEQ multiplex PCR; TCRdb's copy keeps in-frame clones and lacks some. This table has under 850,000 clones, roughly an eighth appearing once. Input material: naive CD4+ T cells from blood. These receptors were collected from a man aged 18 to 30 with type 1 diabetes.

In this sample, this clone turned up once. The chain combines TRBV5-4 with TRBJ2-7; weak D call: TRBD2 (6 bases). The CDR3 runs to 16 residues. Germline loops: CDR1 SGHNT, CDR2 YYREEE (reference sequence). Trimming removed 4 bases from V and 2 bases from J, with 19 bases in between. The CDR3 sequence is CASSPDSGVGAYEQYF. CDR3 DNA: TGTGCCAGCAGCCCGGATTCGGGAGTCGGAGCCTACGAGCAGTACTTC. Looking up the rest from reference TRBV5-4 and TRBJ2-7 gives the full variable domain: ETGVTQSPTHLIKTRGQQVTLRCSSQSGHNTVSWYQQALGQGPQFIFQYYREEENGRGNFPPRFSGLQFPNYSSELNVNALELDDSALYLCASSPDSGVGAYEQYFGPGTRLTVT.

This clone has more than one count but fewer than ten. The chain recombines TRBV6-1 with TRBJ1-2, with D unresolved. Germline V CDR1 and CDR2: MNHNS, SASEGT. The V gene lost 1 base and the J gene lost 8 bases, with 11 bases spanning the gap. The CDR3 length is 13 residues. CDR3 residues: CASSEGPAAGYTF. CDR3 bases: TGTGCCAGCAGTGAAGGGCCTGCGGCGGGCTACACCTTC.

Notes on this clone: This specimen includes other DNA sequences encoding the same CDR3. V gene TRBV20-1 combines with J gene TRBJ1-2; D not certain. The V gene lost 0 bases and the J gene lost 6 bases, with 5 bases spanning the gap. CDR1 is DFQATT and CDR2 is SNEGSKA in the germline V gene (reference sequence). This CDR3 is built from 11 residues. The CDR3 DNA sequence: TGCAGTGCTAGAGAGGGAAATGGCTACACCTTC. Protein sequence: CSAREGNGYTF.

The V call is TRBV9, the J call TRBJ1-1, with no clear D. Germline V gives CDR1 SGDLS, CDR2 YYNGEE. CDR3 size: 14 residues. Trimming removed 0 bases from V and 8 bases from J, with 14 bases in between. The CDR3, as DNA: TGTGCCAGCAGCGTAGTTTCTACCGCAAGGGAAGCTTTCTTT. Protein sequence: CASSVVSTAREAFF.